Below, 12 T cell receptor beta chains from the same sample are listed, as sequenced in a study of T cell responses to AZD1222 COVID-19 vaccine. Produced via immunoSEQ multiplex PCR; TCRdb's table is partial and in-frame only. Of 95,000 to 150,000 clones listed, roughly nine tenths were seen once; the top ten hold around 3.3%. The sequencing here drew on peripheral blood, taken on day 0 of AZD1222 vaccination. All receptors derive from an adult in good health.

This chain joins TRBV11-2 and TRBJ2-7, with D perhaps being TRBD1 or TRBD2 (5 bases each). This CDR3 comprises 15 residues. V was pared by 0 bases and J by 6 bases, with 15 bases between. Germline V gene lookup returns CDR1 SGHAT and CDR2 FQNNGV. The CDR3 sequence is CASSLDTVGTSEQYF. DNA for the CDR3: TGTGCCAGCAGCTTAGACACAGTGGGGACCTCCGAGCAGTACTTC. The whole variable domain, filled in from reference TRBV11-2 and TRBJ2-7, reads EAGVAQSPRYKIIEKRQSVAFWCNPISGHATLYWYQQILGQGPKLLIQFQNNGVVDDSQLPKDRFSAERLKGVDSTLKIQPAKLEDSAVYLCASSLDTVGTSEQYFGPGTRLTVT.

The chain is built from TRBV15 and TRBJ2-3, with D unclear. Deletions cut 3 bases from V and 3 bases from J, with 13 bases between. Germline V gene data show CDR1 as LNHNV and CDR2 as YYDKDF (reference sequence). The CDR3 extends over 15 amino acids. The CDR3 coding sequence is TGTGCCACCAGCAGCGCTGGCGTGACGACAGATACGCAGTATTTT. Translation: CATSSAGVTTDTQYF. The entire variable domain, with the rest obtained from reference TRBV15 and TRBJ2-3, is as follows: DAMVIQNPRYQVTQFGKPVTLSCSQTLNHNVMYWYQQKSSQAPKLLFHYYDKDFNNEADTPDNFQSRRPNTSFCFLDIRSPGLGDTAMYLCATSSAGVTTDTQYFGPGTRLTVL.

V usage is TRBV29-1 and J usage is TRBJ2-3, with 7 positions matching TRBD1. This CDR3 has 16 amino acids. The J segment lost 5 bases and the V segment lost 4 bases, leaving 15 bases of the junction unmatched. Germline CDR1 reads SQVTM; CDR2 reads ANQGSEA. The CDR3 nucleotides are TGCAGCGTTGTCGGTGGGACAGTCTCTGTGCGAGATACGCAGTATTTT. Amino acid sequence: CSVVGGTVSVRDTQYF.

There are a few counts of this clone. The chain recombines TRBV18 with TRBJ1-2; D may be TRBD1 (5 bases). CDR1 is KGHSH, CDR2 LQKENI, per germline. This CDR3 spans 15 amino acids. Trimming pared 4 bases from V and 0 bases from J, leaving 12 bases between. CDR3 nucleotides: TGTGCCAGCTCACAAGGGGCGGGAGCTAACTATGGCTACACCTTC. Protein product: CASSQGAGANYGYTF.

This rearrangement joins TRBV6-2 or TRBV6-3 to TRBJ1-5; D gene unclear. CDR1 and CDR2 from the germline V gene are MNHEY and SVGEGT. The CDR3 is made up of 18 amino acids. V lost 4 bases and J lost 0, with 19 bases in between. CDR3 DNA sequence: TGTGCCAGCAGTTCCCTTATCCGGGCCGGCTATAGCAATCAGCCCCAGCATTTT. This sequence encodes CASSSLIRAGYSNQPQHF.

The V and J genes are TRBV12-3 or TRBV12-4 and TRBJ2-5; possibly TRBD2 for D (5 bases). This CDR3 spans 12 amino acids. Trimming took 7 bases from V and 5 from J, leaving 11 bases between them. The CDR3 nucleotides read TGTGCCAGCACCCCCGGCGGGGAGACCCAGTACTTC. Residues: CASTPGGETQYF.

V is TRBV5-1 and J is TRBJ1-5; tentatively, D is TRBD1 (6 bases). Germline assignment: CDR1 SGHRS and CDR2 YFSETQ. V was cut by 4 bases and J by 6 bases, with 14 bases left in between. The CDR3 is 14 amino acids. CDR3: CASSEQGPGQPQHF. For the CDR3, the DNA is TGCGCCAGCAGCGAACAGGGACCGGGTCAGCCCCAGCATTTT.

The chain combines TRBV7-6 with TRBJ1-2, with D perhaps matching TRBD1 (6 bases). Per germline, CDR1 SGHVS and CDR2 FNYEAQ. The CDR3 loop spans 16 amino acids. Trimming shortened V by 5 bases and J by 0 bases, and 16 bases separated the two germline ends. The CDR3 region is CASSPTEGVPNYGYTF. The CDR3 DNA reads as TGTGCCAGCAGCCCTACCGAGGGGGTACCTAACTATGGCTACACCTTC.

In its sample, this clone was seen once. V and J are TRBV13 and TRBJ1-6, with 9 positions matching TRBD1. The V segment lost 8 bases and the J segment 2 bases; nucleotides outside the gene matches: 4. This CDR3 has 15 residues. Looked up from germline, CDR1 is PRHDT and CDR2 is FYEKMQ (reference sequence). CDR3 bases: TGTGCCAGCGGGACAGGGCAGACCTATAATTCACCCCTCCACTTT. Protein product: CASGTGQTYNSPLHF.

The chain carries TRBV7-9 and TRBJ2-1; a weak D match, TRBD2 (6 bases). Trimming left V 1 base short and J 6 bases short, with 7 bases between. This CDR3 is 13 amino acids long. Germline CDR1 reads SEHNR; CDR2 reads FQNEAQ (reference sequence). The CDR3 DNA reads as TGTGCCAGCAGCTTAGACGGGGGCAATGAGCAGTTCTTC. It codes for CASSLDGGNEQFF.

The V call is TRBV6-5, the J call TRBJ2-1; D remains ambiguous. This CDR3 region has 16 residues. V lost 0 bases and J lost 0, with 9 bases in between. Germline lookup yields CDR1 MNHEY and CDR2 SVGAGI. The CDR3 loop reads CASSYSRRSSYNEQFF. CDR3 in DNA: TGTGCCAGCAGTTACTCGAGGCGGAGCTCCTACAATGAGCAGTTCTTC.

The CDR3 loop reads CASSIDPSVWGYTF. The CDR3 DNA sequence: TGTGCCAGTAGTATAGATCCCTCCGTGTGGGGCTACACCTTC. The J gene is TRBJ1-2, the V gene TRBV19, with unresolved D. The CDR3 is 14 amino acids. Looked up from germline, CDR1 is LNHDA and CDR2 is SQIVND (reference sequence). V lost 0 bases and J lost 8, with 13 bases in between.